Below, 3 T cell receptor beta chains from the same sample are listed, as sequenced in a study of cytomegalovirus exposure and HLA in healthy donors. PCR amplification relied on 60 Vbeta primers (plus 13 Jbeta primers). The method was immunoSEQ multiplex PCR; TCRdb's version includes in-frame clones alone and lacks a portion of them. In the table there are 100,000 to 150,000 clones, more than 9% of which are singletons. The source material was PBMCs. These receptors all come from a woman aged 18-35 years in good health and CMV-seropositive.

The CDR3 DNA follows: TGTGCCAGTAGTACGGGAGGTGTTAAGGGCGGGGAGCTGTTTTTT. Its protein is CASSTGGVKGGELFF. The chain links TRBV19 to TRBJ2-2; TRBD2 matches 7 bases. With V trimmed by 4 bases and J by 7 bases, 9 bases remained unmatched. CDR1 is LNHDA, CDR2 SQIVND, per germline (reference sequence). The CDR3 loop spans 15 amino acids.

This clone appeared a few times. CDR3 protein: CASSPRRLNTEAFF. For the CDR3, the DNA is TGTGCCAGCAGCCCGAGGAGGTTAAACACTGAAGCTTTCTTT. This rearrangement joins TRBV28 to TRBJ1-1, with no clear D. Germline V lookup: CDR1 MDHEN, CDR2 SYDVKM. The CDR3 runs to 14 residues. V lost 6 bases and J lost 2, with 13 bases in between.

The V call is TRBV19, the J call TRBJ2-3; D call uncertain. The germline CDR1 and CDR2 sequences are LNHDA and SQIVND (reference sequence). The CDR3 has 14 amino acids. Trimming pared 0 bases from V and 0 bases from J, leaving 4 bases between. CDR3 nucleotides: TGTGCCAGTAGTATAGATCTCAGCACAGATACGCAGTATTTT. This gives the protein CASSIDLSTDTQYF. The variable domain in full, completed from reference TRBV19 and TRBJ2-3, reads DGGITQSPKYLFRKEGQNVTLSCEQNLNHDAMYWYRQDPGQGLRLIYYSQIVNDFQKGDIAEGYSVSREKKESFPLTVTSAQKNPTAFYLCASSIDLSTDTQYFGPGTRLTVL.